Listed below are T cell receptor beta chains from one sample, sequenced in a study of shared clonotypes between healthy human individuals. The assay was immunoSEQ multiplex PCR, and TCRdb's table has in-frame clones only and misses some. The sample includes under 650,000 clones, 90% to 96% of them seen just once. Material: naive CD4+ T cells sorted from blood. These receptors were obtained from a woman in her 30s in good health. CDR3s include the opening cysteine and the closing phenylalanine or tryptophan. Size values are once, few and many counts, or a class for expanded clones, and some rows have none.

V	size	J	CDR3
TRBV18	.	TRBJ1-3	CASSNQDSGNTIYF
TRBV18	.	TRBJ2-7	CASSRGGSSYEQYF
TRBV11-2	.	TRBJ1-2	CASSSSIFYGYTF
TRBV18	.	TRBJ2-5	CASSPQSPGLGGQETQYF
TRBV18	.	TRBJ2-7	CASSPMGDRGSYEQYF
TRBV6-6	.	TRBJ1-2	CASSIDRVRGYTF
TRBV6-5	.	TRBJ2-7	CAISTGTDDEQYF
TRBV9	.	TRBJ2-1	CASSVAGTSVYNEQFF
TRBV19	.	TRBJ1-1	CASSPRRALEAFF
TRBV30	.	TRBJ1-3	CAWSVPYTIYF
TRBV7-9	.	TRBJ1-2	CASSLQGARVNGYTF
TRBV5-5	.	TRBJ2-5	CASSLAPAEETQYF
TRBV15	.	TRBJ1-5	CATSSGQGLNQPQHF
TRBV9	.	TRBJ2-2	CASSALAGGDTGELFF
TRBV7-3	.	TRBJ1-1	CASSLAPQGANTEAFF
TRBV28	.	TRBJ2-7	CASSGPLAGSYEQYF
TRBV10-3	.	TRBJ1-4	CAAQGAIGEKLFF
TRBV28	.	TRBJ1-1	CASSNPTVQTEAFF
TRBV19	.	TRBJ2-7	CASSIVSGGHEQYF
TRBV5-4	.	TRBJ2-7	CASSLSSGNGDEQYF
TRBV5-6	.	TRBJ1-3	CASSLYGTQGVNTIYF
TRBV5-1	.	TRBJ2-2	CASTAGSTGELFF
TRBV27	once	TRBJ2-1	CASSLGGRGGHEQFF
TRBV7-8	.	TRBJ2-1	CASSLRDSYNEQFF
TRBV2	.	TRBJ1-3	CASSPARSGNTIYF
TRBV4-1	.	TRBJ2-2	CASSSGILGGGELFF
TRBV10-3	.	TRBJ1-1	CATLRQGANTEAFF
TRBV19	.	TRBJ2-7	CASSRDPLKNDEQYF
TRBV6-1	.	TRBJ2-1	CASSENGYNEQFF
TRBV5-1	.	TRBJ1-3	CASSLEGRSSGNTIYF
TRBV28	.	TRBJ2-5	CASSLLAGRKTQYF
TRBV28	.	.	CASSGTPTYEQYF
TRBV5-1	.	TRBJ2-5	CASSLVLSGLETQYF
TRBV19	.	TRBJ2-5	CASSRAGETGTQYF
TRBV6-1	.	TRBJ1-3	CASSVPGQYGNTIYF
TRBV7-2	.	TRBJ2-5	CASSLRTDYQETQYF
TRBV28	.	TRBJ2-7	CASSLAALLEQYF
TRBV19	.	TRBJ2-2	CASSIQYHAGELFF
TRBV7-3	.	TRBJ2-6	CASSLSSTGANVLTF
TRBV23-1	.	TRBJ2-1	CASSLRVAGPNNEQFF
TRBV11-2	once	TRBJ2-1	CASSRSRGSGRPYNEQFF
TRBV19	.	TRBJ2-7	CASSDRDEQYF
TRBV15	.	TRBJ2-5	CATSRDRGLAGHETQYF